This T cell receptor beta chain was profiled in a study of CD8 T cells in ankylosing spondylitis. General study results and limits: Enrichment of disease-linked clones was reportedly significant in matched ankylosing spondylitis synovial fluid. Disease-linked clones had a CD8+ phenotype and relatively low frequency in peripheral blood.

TCRdb re-called the 5' RACE reads with MiXCR, one entry per CDR3 protein. The sample lists around 340,000 distinct CDR3 sequences, about 14% occurring once. V lost 0 bases to trimming and J lost 5 bases, with 10 bases between them. The germline V gene encodes CDR1 LNHNV and CDR2 YYDKDF (reference sequence). The length of the CDR3 is 14 residues. This clonotype was found a few times. Its antigen remains unidentified. The sample was blood, either unsorted or a sorted T cell fraction (not recorded which). The chain carries TRBV15 and TRBJ1-2; D gene ambiguous. This sequence was found in a male donor with ankylosing spondylitis or in good health (not recorded which). CDR3 residues: CATSRERESYGYTF. The CDR3 nucleotides read TGTGCCACCAGCAGAGAAAGGGAATCTTATGGCTACACCTTC. The complete variable domain, with remaining parts taken from reference TRBV15 and TRBJ1-2, reads DAMVIQNPRYQVTQFGKPVTLSCSQTLNHNVMYWYQQKSSQAPKLLFHYYDKDFNNEADTPDNFQSRRPNTSFCFLDIRSPGLGDTAMYLCATSRERESYGYTFGSGTRLTVV.